Described below is a single TCR beta chain sequence and its context. What it recognizes is unknown. The V gene's germline CDR1 is MDHEN and CDR2 SYDVKM. The CDR3 has 16 residues. Trimming removed 4 bases at V and 7 bases at J, with 19 bases between. The data were obtained in a study of beta chain features in type 1 diabetes. Study results and limitations: Overrepresentation of cells with high TCR expression could result from cDNA sequencing. The question of HLA type influencing TCRB rearrangement was one that remained unresolved here.

Reverse transcription of all isolated RNA meant that expressed TCRB transcripts were sequenced. Profiling relied on immunoSEQ multiplex PCR, and the TCRdb table lists in-frame clones only, not all of them. The sample yields some 220,000 clones, 11% seen once. The TCR sequence derives from a man younger than 30 in good health. Sequencing was carried out using central memory CD4+ T cells from blood. The rearrangement links TRBV28 to TRBJ2-2; D remains unclear. Here the CDR3 DNA reads TGTGCCAGCAGTTCCCCTATCTCGGCCCTAGTCGGGGAGCTGTTTTTT. Translation gives CASSSPISALVGELFF.